The T cell receptor beta chain described here comes from a study of cytomegalovirus exposure and HLA in healthy donors. Overall study results and limits: TCR beta sequences numbering 15,000 to 20,000 were associated with HLA alleles at 0.05 false discovery rate in a later analysis.

To note about this clone: Its antigen is unidentified.

Losses at the gene ends were 5 bases for V and 5 bases for J; bases not matched to a gene: 5. CDR1 and CDR2 (germline): SGHRS, YFSETQ. CDR3 length equals 15 residues. PCR used 60 Vbeta primers and 13 Jbeta primers. TCRdb's copy holds only in-frame clones and misses some; the assay was immunoSEQ multiplex PCR. Of 100,000 or so clones in the sample, about 80% were seen once. Sequenced material: PBMCs. This sequence originates from a man aged 25 to 40 in good health and CMV-seropositive. This sequence joins TRBV5-1 and TRBJ2-2; TRBD1 aligns across 11 bases. The CDR3 is CASRTGTGGTGELFF. The DNA of the CDR3 is TGCGCCAGCAGGACCGGGACAGGGGGAACCGGGGAGCTGTTTTTT. Full variable domain (remainder filled in from reference TRBV5-1 and TRBJ2-2): KAGVTQTPRYLIKTRGQQVTLSCSPISGHRSVSWYQQTPGQGLQFLFEYFSETQRNKGNFPGRFSGRQFSNSRSEMNVSTLELGDSALYLCASRTGTGGTGELFFGEGSRLTVL.